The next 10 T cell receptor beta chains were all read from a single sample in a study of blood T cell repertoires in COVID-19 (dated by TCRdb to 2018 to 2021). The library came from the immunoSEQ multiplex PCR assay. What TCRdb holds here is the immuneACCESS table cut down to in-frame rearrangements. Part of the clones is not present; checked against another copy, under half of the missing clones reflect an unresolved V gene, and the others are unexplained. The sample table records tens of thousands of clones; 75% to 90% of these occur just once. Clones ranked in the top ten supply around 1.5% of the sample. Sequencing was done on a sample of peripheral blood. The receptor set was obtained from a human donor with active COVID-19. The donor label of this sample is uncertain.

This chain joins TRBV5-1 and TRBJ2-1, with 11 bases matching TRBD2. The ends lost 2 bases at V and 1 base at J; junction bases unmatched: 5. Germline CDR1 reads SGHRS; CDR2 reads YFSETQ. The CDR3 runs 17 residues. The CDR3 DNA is TGCGCCAGCAGCTTTTTTGGGACTAGCGGATCCTACAATGAGCAGTTCTTC. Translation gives CASSFFGTSGSYNEQFF.

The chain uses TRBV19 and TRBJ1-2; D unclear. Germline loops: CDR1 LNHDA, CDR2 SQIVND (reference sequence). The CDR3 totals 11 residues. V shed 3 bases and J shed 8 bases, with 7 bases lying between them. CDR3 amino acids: CASSIGEGYTF. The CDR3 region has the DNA TGTGCCAGTAGTATCGGGGAGGGCTACACCTTC.

CDR3 coding DNA: TGTGCCAGCAGTTACTCTGCCACAGGCTACACTGAAGCTTTCTTT. It yields the protein CASSYSATGYTEAFF. The chain employs TRBV6-2 or TRBV6-3 and TRBJ1-1; tentative D call: TRBD1 (5 bases). With 0 bases removed from V and 3 bases from J, the gap between germline ends came to 11 bases. Germline CDR1 reads MNHEY; CDR2 reads SVGEGT. This CDR3 contains 15 residues.

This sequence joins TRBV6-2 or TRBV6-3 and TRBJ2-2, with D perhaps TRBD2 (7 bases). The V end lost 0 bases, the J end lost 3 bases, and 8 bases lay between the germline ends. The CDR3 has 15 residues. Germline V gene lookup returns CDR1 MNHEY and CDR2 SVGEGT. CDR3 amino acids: CASSYSGGHTGELFF. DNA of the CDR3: TGTGCCAGCAGTTACTCGGGGGGGCACACCGGGGAGCTGTTTTTT.

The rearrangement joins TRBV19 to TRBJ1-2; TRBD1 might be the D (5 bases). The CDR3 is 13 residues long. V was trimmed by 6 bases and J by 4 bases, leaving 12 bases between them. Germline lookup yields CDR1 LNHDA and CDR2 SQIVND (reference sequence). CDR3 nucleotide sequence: TGTGCCAGTAGGACCAAGGGACTCTATGGCTACACCTTC. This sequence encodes CASRTKGLYGYTF.

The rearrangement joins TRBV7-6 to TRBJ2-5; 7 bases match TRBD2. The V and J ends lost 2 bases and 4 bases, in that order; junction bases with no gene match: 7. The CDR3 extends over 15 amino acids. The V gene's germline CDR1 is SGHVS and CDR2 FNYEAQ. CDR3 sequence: CASSLPPRGGETQYF. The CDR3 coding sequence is TGTGCCAGCAGCTTACCCCCTCGCGGGGGAGAGACCCAGTACTTC.

Written as DNA, the CDR3 is TGTGCCAGCAGCTTTCGTTACGAGCAGTACTTC. The encoded protein is CASSFRYEQYF. The chain couples TRBV5-6 to TRBJ2-7; unclear D gene. This CDR3 is 11 amino acids long. V dropped 2 bases and J dropped 4 bases, with 4 bases sitting between them. Looked up from germline, CDR1 is SGHDT and CDR2 is YYEEEE. Looking up the rest from reference TRBV5-6 and TRBJ2-7 gives the full variable domain: DAGVTQSPTHLIKTRGQQVTLRCSPKSGHDTVSWYQQALGQGPQFIFQYYEEEERQRGNFPDRFSGHQFPNYSSELNVNALLLGDSALYLCASSFRYEQYFGPGTRLTVT.

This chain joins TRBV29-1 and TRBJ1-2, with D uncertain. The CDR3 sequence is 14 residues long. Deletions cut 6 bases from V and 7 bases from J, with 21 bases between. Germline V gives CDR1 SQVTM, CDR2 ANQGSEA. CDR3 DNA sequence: TGCAGCGTCCGCCGGGAGGCTACCTTAGGTGGCTACACCTTC. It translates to CSVRREATLGGYTF. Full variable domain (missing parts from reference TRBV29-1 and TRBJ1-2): SAVISQKPSRDICQRGTSLTIQCQVDSQVTMMFWYRQQPGQSLTLIATANQGSEATYESGFVIDKFPISRPNLTFSTLTVSNMSPEDSSIYLCSVRREATLGGYTFGSGTRLTVV.

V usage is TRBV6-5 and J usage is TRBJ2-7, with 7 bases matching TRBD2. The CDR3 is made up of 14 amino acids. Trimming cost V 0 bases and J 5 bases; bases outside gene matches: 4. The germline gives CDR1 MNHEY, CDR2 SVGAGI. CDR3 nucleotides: TGTGCCAGCAGTTACTCGACGGCGGGGGACGAGCAGTACTTC. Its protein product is CASSYSTAGDEQYF.

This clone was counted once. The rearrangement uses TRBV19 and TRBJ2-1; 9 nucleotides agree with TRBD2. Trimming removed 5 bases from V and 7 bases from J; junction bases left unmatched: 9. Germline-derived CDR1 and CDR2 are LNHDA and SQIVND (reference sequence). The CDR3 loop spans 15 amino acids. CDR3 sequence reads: CASSRRGGRGNEQFF. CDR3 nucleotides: TGTGCCAGTAGTCGGCGGGGGGGCCGGGGGAATGAGCAGTTCTTC.